The 10 T cell receptor beta chains given below trace back to one sample, sequenced in a study of blood T cell repertoires in COVID-19. Using immunoSEQ multiplex PCR, the repertoire was profiled, and TCRdb retains in-frame clones only, with some absent. The sample records about 180,000 clones, approximately 90% being singletons. Sample: peripheral blood. The receptors shown here come from a young woman with active or convalescent COVID-19.

The chain joins TRBV6-2 or TRBV6-3 to TRBJ2-5; unclear D gene. Germline V lookup: CDR1 MNHEY, CDR2 SVGEGT. V lost 5 bases to trimming and J lost 0 bases, with 10 bases between them. The CDR3 loop spans 14 amino acids. The CDR3 DNA follows: TGTGCCAGCAGTCGCCGGGTTAACCAAGAGACCCAGTACTTC. As protein: CASSRRVNQETQYF.

This chain connects TRBV6-1 to TRBJ2-1, with D maybe TRBD1 (5 bases). Trimming shortened V by 2 bases and J by 5 bases, and 19 bases separated the two germline ends. The CDR3 extends over 17 amino acids. From germline, CDR1 is MNHNS and CDR2 SASEGT. CDR3 protein: CASSEIWTRKVHNEQFF. CDR3 sequence (DNA): TGTGCCAGCAGTGAAATTTGGACAAGGAAAGTCCACAATGAGCAGTTCTTC.

V is TRBV6-5 and J is TRBJ1-6; tentatively, D is TRBD1 (5 bases). The germline V gene has CDR1 MNHEY and CDR2 SVGAGI. The CDR3 contains 14 residues. The V end was cut by 8 bases, the J end by 5 bases, with 13 bases between. The CDR3 region is CASHRTGDNSPLHF. CDR3 DNA sequence: TGTGCCAGCCACAGGACGGGGGATAATTCACCCCTCCACTTT.

This clone has only a few counts. Other DNA sequences in this specimen translate into the identical CDR3. The chain uses TRBV3-1 (or the pseudogene TRBV3-2) and TRBJ1-5; no definite D call. Germline CDR1 and CDR2: LGHDT and YNNKEL (reference sequence). The ends were cut back, 1 base at V and 0 bases at J, with 4 bases in the middle. The CDR3 runs 14 residues. Here the CDR3 reads CASSQASSNQPQHF. CDR3 DNA: TGTGCCAGCAGCCAAGCATCTAGCAATCAGCCCCAGCATTTT.

This sequence joins TRBV2 and TRBJ2-7; D unresolved. The ends were cut back, 2 bases at V and 0 bases at J, with 11 bases in the middle. Germline-derived CDR1 and CDR2 are SNHLY and FYNNEI. This CDR3 has 15 amino acids. CDR3 protein: CASSEFFRSSYEQYF. The CDR3 DNA is TGTGCCAGCAGTGAATTCTTTCGGAGCTCCTACGAGCAGTACTTC.

V and J are TRBV6-1 and TRBJ1-1; TRBD1 aligns across 9 bases. The length of the CDR3 is 16 residues. Germline V gene sequence: CDR1 MNHNS, CDR2 SASEGT. J was trimmed by 6 bases and V by 3 bases; bases with no gene match: 11. CDR3 DNA sequence: TGTGCCAGCAGTGACCCCTGGGACAGGGAAATCCCTGAAGCTTTCTTT. It codes for CASSDPWDREIPEAFF.

The genes are TRBV19 and TRBJ1-2; 8 nucleotides align to TRBD1. V was pared by 3 bases and J by 3 bases, with 12 bases of the junction left unmatched. The CDR3 totals 17 residues. Per germline, CDR1 LNHDA and CDR2 SQIVND (reference sequence). For the CDR3, the DNA is TGTGCCAGTAGTATTTCGGATGCAGGGGGCTTTTACTATGGCTACACCTTC. Protein sequence: CASSISDAGGFYYGYTF.

The gene calls are TRBV14 and TRBJ1-4; maybe TRBD1 (5 bases). V was trimmed by 3 bases and J by 5 bases, leaving 7 bases between them. Germline CDR1 reads SGHDN; CDR2 reads FVKESK. CDR3 length equals 13 residues. In DNA, the CDR3 is TGTGCCAGCAGCCAGAACAGGAATGAAAAACTGTTTTTT. Protein product: CASSQNRNEKLFF.

V usage is TRBV6-6 and J usage is TRBJ1-5; TRBD1 is a possible D gene (5 bases). From germline, CDR1 is MNHNY and CDR2 SVGAGI (reference sequence). The CDR3 has 14 residues. V was pared by 2 bases and J by 3 bases, with 8 bases between. The CDR3 DNA is TGTGCCAGCAGTTACGACAGCCCCAATCAGCCCCAGCATTTT. It translates to CASSYDSPNQPQHF.

This sequence joins TRBV7-6 and TRBJ1-4, with D unresolved. The CDR3 has 14 residues. Trimming removed 4 bases at V and 8 bases at J, with 14 bases between. Germline V gives CDR1 SGHVS, CDR2 FNYEAQ. The CDR3 nucleotides are TGTGCCAGCAGCTCCCGGGAGGGTGGGGAAAAACTGTTTTTT. This encodes CASSSREGGEKLFF.